This is a list of T cell receptor beta chains from one sample in a study of T-cell memory formation after mild COVID-19. TCRdb recomputed calls from the 5' RACE reads with MiXCR, one row per CDR3 protein. There are roughly 320,000 distinct CDR3 sequences in the sample; 25% to 30% occur only once, and around an eighth lies in the top ten. The sequencing input was PBMCs or a T cell subset sorted from them (not recorded which). The source of these receptors is an adult woman who had mild COVID-19 (a few samples of this study predate the infection). Cell type and time point are not known. Both conserved end residues are part of each CDR3. A D gene is named only where the DNA matches it firmly. Not every row has a clone size; where given, it reads once, few, many or a size class.

j_gene | abundance | d_gene | v_gene | CDR3nt | CDR3aa
TRBJ1-2 | - | - | TRBV28 | TGTGCCAGCAGTAAGCCGGGACAAGGTTTTGGCTACACCTTC | CASSKPGQGFGYTF
TRBJ2-3 | - | - | TRBV5-1 | TGCGCCAGCAGCCAGTGGACAGATCTAAGCACAGATACGCAGTATTTT | CASSQWTDLSTDTQYF
TRBJ2-7 | few | TRBD1 | TRBV5-5 | TGTGCCAGCAGCGCGGGGACAGGGGGCGTATACGAGCAGTACTTC | CASSAGTGGVYEQYF
TRBJ1-1 | few | - | TRBV5-6 | TGTGCCAGCAGCGGCCGTTTGGTGAACACTGAAGCTTTCTTT | CASSGRLVNTEAFF
TRBJ2-5 | few | - | TRBV21-1 | TGTGCCAGCAGCAAAGCGATGTGGTCGAGACCCTTGGGGGGTGGAGAGACCCAGTACTTC | CASSKAMWSRPLGGGETQYF
TRBJ1-1 | - | - | TRBV7-2 | TGTGCCAGCATCCCTTACTCGACCGCGAACACTGAAGCTTTCTTT | CASIPYSTANTEAFF
TRBJ1-1 | once | - | TRBV7-9 | TGTGCCAGCAGCTTAGACACAGGGTGGGGGAACACTGAAGCTTTCTTT | CASSLDTGWGNTEAFF
TRBJ1-1 | - | - | TRBV6-2/TRBV6-3 | TGTGCCAGCAGTTACGATCCCAAGGGAGCTTTCTTT | CASSYDPKGAFF
TRBJ1-1 | - | - | TRBV20-1 | TGCAGTGCTCGGGGGGAGGTGAACACTGAAGCTTTCTTT | CSARGEVNTEAFF
TRBJ2-7 | few | - | TRBV7-2 | TGTGCCAGCAGCTTACAGGGGGGATCTTCGGGCGAGCAGTACTTC | CASSLQGGSSGEQYF
TRBJ2-3 | few | TRBD2 | TRBV7-4 | TGTGCCAGCAGCTTTGGACTAGCGGGGGCCCCGACAGATACGCAGTATTTT | CASSFGLAGAPTDTQYF
TRBJ2-1 | - | TRBD2 | TRBV3-1 | TGTGCCAGCAGTTATGGACTAGCGGGCGACAATGAGCAGTTCTTC | CASSYGLAGDNEQFF
TRBJ2-1 | few | - | TRBV4-2 | TGTGCCAGCAGCCAAGTTGTCCGGGGGAGCGACAATGAGCAGTTCTTC | CASSQVVRGSDNEQFF
TRBJ1-5 | - | - | TRBV2 | TGTGCCAGCAGCCCCCTGGGATCGGGCAATCAGCCCCAGCATTTT | CASSPLGSGNQPQHF
TRBJ2-7 | - | TRBD2 | TRBV2 | TGTGCCAGCAGTGACAAGCGGGAGTTTTACGAGCAGTACTTC | CASSDKREFYEQYF
TRBJ2-3 | few | - | TRBV6-5 | TGTGCCAGCAGTTACGACAGAAGCACAGATACGCAGTATTTT | CASSYDRSTDTQYF
TRBJ2-1 | - | - | TRBV9 | TGTGCCAGCAGCGTAGAGTGGGGGTTAGAGCAGTTCTTC | CASSVEWGLEQFF
TRBJ2-3 | - | TRBD2 | TRBV7-9 | TGTGCCAGCAGATTAGGACTAGCGGGAAACACAGATACGCAGTATTTT | CASRLGLAGNTDTQYF
TRBJ1-5 | few | - | TRBV19 | TGTGCCAGTAGTATAACGCAGCCCAATCAGCCCCAGCATTTT | CASSITQPNQPQHF
TRBJ2-3 | - | - | TRBV24-1 | TGTGCCACCAGTGACCCGGGGACACGCCACACAGATACGCAGTATTTT | CATSDPGTRHTDTQYF
TRBJ2-7 | - | TRBD2 | TRBV7-3 | TGTGCCAGCAGCCTAAGTGGAATTGCGGGGGTAAAGGCCTACGAGCAGTACTTC | CASSLSGIAGVKAYEQYF
TRBJ2-7 | once | - | TRBV5-4 | TGTGCCAGCAGCCCCGGGACAAACAACGAGCAGTACTTC | CASSPGTNNEQYF
TRBJ2-5 | - | - | TRBV14 | TGTGCCAGCAGCAGGGGAACGGGAGAGACCCAGTACTTC | CASSRGTGETQYF
TRBJ1-1 | - | - | TRBV15 | TGTGCCACCACAGGGGCCCCGAACACTGAAGCTTTCTTT | CATTGAPNTEAFF
TRBJ2-2 | few | - | TRBV27 | TGTGCCAGCAGTTTAGGGGACAACACCGGGGAGCTGTTTTTT | CASSLGDNTGELFF
TRBJ1-1 | - | - | TRBV5-6 | TGTGCCAGCAGCCTTGCAGGGATCAACACTGAAGCTTTCTTT | CASSLAGINTEAFF
TRBJ1-5 | - | - | TRBV7-2 | TGTGCCAGCAGCCCAGGTGAGGGTCATCAGCCCCAGCATTTT | CASSPGEGHQPQHF
TRBJ2-3 | - | TRBD1 | TRBV7-8 | TGTGCCAGCAGCCACAACGGACAGGGGGAAAATACGCAGTATTTT | CASSHNGQGENTQYF
TRBJ1-1 | - | - | TRBV19 | TGTGCCAGTAACCATTGGGGCAGGGCTATGGACACTGAAGCTTTCTTT | CASNHWGRAMDTEAFF
TRBJ1-5 | - | TRBD1 | TRBV6-6 | TGTGCCAGCAGTCTAGGACAGGGGGCACGATATAGCAATCAGCCCCAGCATTTT | CASSLGQGARYSNQPQHF
TRBJ2-7 | few | - | TRBV7-8 | TGTGCCAGCAGCTTAGGGCTTGACGAGCAGTACTTC | CASSLGLDEQYF
TRBJ1-1 | many | - | TRBV5-1 | TGCGCCAGCAGCTTATGGGTCCAGAACACTGAAGCTTTCTTT | CASSLWVQNTEAFF
TRBJ2-7 | medium-sized | TRBD2 | TRBV20-1 | TGCAGTGCTGGGTCTAGCGGGAGTTCCTACGAGCAGTACTTC | CSAGSSGSSYEQYF
TRBJ2-2 | once | TRBD2 | TRBV4-1 | TGCGCCAGCAGCCAGCGGACTAGCGGGGGGGCGGACACCGGGGAGCTGTTTTTT | CASSQRTSGGADTGELFF
TRBJ2-3 | - | - | TRBV24-1 | TGTGCCACCAGTGATTTGCGAGGGGGCACAGATACGCAGTATTTT | CATSDLRGGTDTQYF
TRBJ1-5 | - | - | TRBV6-5 | TGTGCCAGCAGTTACGGGAACAGTCAGCCCCAGCATTTT | CASSYGNSQPQHF
TRBJ1-2 | - | TRBD1 | TRBV7-2 | TGTGCCAGCAGCCGAGATAGGACAGGGAAAAAGGATGGCTACACCTTC | CASSRDRTGKKDGYTF
TRBJ2-3 | - | TRBD1 | TRBV7-2 | TGTGCCAGCAGCTTAGCGTACAGGGGGCGCTCAGATACGCAGTATTTT | CASSLAYRGRSDTQYF
TRBJ1-1 | few | TRBD1 | TRBV19 | TGTGCCAGTCGACAGGGCCTGAACACTGAAGCTTTCTTT | CASRQGLNTEAFF
TRBJ1-1 | few | - | TRBV7-9 | TGTGCCAGCAGCTTAGAGTGGTTGTCCGGGACGGGGAACACTGAAGCTTTCTTT | CASSLEWLSGTGNTEAFF
TRBJ1-5 | - | - | TRBV7-2 | TGTGCCAGCAGCTTAGACAGGGTCAATCAGCCCCAGCATTTT | CASSLDRVNQPQHF
TRBJ2-7 | once | - | TRBV6-1 | TGTGCCGGACGGACGCCAAGCTCCTACGAGCAGTACTTC | CAGRTPSSYEQYF
TRBJ2-2 | few | - | TRBV7-9 | TGTGCCAGCAGTCCCCTAGGGCTCGGCACCGGGGAGCTGTTTTTT | CASSPLGLGTGELFF
TRBJ2-5 | - | TRBD2 | TRBV20-1 | TGCAGTGCTAGCCGTTGGGACGGGGGGAATCAAGAGACCCAGTACTTC | CSASRWDGGNQETQYF
TRBJ2-7 | - | - | TRBV15 | TGTGCCACCAGCAGAGACGTGGGGGGCTACGAGCAGTACTTC | CATSRDVGGYEQYF
TRBJ2-3 | few | - | TRBV7-3 | TGTGCCAGCAGCCCCCGGGGTGGGGTCCCATCAGATACGCAGTATTTT | CASSPRGGVPSDTQYF
TRBJ1-5 | few | - | TRBV12-3/TRBV12-4 | TGTGCCAGCAGCCTCGCGATCAGGGGCCAGCATTTT | CASSLAIRGQHF
TRBJ2-1 | few | - | TRBV29-1 | TGCAGCGTTGGCCCGACCCTACTCGATGAGCAGTTCTTC | CSVGPTLLDEQFF
TRBJ2-1 | - | - | TRBV9 | TGTGCCAGCAGCGTAGCAGGGTCCGATGAGCAGTTCTTC | CASSVAGSDEQFF
TRBJ2-7 | - | TRBD2 | TRBV5-1 | TGCGCCAGCATCCTGGACGCGGGGGTCGGCGAGCAGTACTTC | CASILDAGVGEQYF
TRBJ1-1 | few | TRBD1 | TRBV11-2 | TGTGCCAGCAGCTCCCGGACAGGGGGTGGCACTGAAGCTTTCTTT | CASSSRTGGGTEAFF
TRBJ2-7 | - | TRBD2 | TRBV7-9 | TGTGCCAGCAGTCCGTCGTACGGGACTAGCGCCTACGAGCAGTACTTC | CASSPSYGTSAYEQYF
TRBJ2-2 | - | - | TRBV20-1 | TGCAGTGCTAGAGATCGTCTCAGAGCGAGCCTCGGGGAGCTGTTTTTT | CSARDRLRASLGELFF
TRBJ2-4 | - | - | TRBV2 | TGTGCCAGCAGTGACGGGCCCTTTAAGGGGGCCAAAAACATTCAGTACTTC | CASSDGPFKGAKNIQYF
TRBJ1-6 | few | - | TRBV12-3/TRBV12-4 | TGTGCCAGCAGTTTATTCGGCAAAAATTCACCCCTCCACTTT | CASSLFGKNSPLHF